This T cell receptor beta chain was found in a study of control samples from healthy donors and cancer patients. CDR1 is MNHEY, CDR2 SVGEGT, per germline. The CDR3 runs to 12 residues. Between the trimmed V and J ends, which lost 4 bases and 4 bases, there was a span of 7 bases. Assay: immunoSEQ multiplex PCR; the TCRdb copy retains only in-frame clones and omits some. The sample yields 150,000 to 200,000 clones, roughly 92% seen once. The specimen was blood. The V call is TRBV6-2 or TRBV6-3, the J call TRBJ1-1; no reliable D call. The sequence was collected from a man in his thirties or forties in good health. CDR3 in amino acids: CASSWPGTEAFF. The CDR3 DNA reads TGTGCCAGCAGTTGGCCCGGCACTGAAGCTTTCTTT.